This T cell receptor (beta chain) was identified during a study of blood T cell repertoires in COVID-19. Libraries were prepared by immunoSEQ multiplex PCR; TCRdb keeps only in-frame clonotypes and omits some of them. Of about 170,000 clones listed, roughly 80% are singletons. CDR3 length: 17 amino acids. V was clipped by 4 bases and J by 0 bases, with 16 bases between them. Germline CDR1 SGHTA, CDR2 FQGNSA. This clone has just one count. This chain uses TRBV7-2 with TRBJ2-1, with TRBD2 as a possible D gene (5 bases). Sequencing was performed on peripheral blood. This receptor was identified in a woman aged 65 to 85 with COVID-19, enrolled during active disease. CDR3 in amino acids: CASSSRLGVSSYNEQFF. CDR3 bases: TGTGCCAGCAGCTCCCGGCTCGGGGTTAGCTCCTACAATGAGCAGTTCTTC.